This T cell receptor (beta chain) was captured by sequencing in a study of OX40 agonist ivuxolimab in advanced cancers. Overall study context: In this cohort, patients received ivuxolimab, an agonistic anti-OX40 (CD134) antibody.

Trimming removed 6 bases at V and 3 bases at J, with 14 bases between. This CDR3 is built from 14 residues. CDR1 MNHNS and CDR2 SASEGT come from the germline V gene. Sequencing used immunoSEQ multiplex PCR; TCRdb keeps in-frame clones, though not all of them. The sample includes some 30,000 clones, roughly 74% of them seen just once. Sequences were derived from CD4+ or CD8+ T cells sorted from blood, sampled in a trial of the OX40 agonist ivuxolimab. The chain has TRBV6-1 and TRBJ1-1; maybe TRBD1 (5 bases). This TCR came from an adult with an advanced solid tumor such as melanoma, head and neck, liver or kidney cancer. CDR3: CASRTTSRDTEAFF. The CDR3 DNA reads TGTGCCAGCAGGACAACCAGCAGGGACACTGAAGCTTTCTTT.